Shown below are 7 T cell receptor beta chains from a single sample sequenced in a study of blood T cell repertoires in COVID-19 (dated by TCRdb to the early 2020s). Libraries were built with the immunoSEQ multiplex PCR assay. Held by TCRdb, this immuneACCESS table contains in-frame sequences only and omits some clones. Under half of the omission traces to an unresolved V gene where checked; the cause of the rest is unknown. The sample records roughly 480,000 clones, 75% to 90% of which are singletons. The top ten constitute roughly 0.9% of the sample. Sequenced material: peripheral blood. These receptors were taken from a man aged 18 to 29 with COVID-19, enrolled during active disease.

This chain joins TRBV27 and TRBJ2-1; 8 positions match TRBD2. CDR1 and CDR2 from the germline V gene are MNHEY and SMNVEV (reference sequence). The junction had 5 bases not matched to a gene; V was cut back by 3 bases and J by 7 bases. This CDR3 comprises 14 residues. CDR3 amino acids: CASSLTSAGNEQFF. CDR3 in DNA: TGTGCCAGCAGTTTGACTAGCGCCGGAAATGAGCAGTTCTTC.

The J gene is TRBJ2-3, the V gene TRBV30; the D gene is possibly TRBD2 (5 bases). This CDR3 has 14 amino acids. V lost 3 bases to trimming and J lost 2 bases, with 12 bases between them. CDR1 and CDR2 (germline): GTSNPN, SVGIG (reference sequence). CDR3 nucleotides: TGTGCCTGGAGGGGAGTAGCTTCCACAGATACGCAGTATTTT. Translated, it gives CAWRGVASTDTQYF.

V gene TRBV5-5 combines with J gene TRBJ2-7, with D maybe TRBD2 (5 bases). V was trimmed by 4 bases and J by 0 bases, leaving 17 bases between them. Per the germline V gene, CDR1 is SGHKS and CDR2 is YYEKEE (reference sequence). The CDR3 is 16 residues long. The DNA of the CDR3 is TGTGCCAGCAGCACCGCGGGTGGAGTGGGCTCCTACGAGCAGTACTTC. Protein sequence: CASSTAGGVGSYEQYF.

V and J are TRBV24-1 and TRBJ1-5, with D maybe TRBD1 (5 bases). The CDR3 is 11 residues long. Germline CDR1 KGHDR, CDR2 SFDVKD. Trimming removed 9 bases at V and 7 bases at J, with 9 bases between. CDR3 nucleotide sequence: TGTGCCACCGGGTGGGGCCAGCCCCAGCATTTT. Protein sequence: CATGWGQPQHF.

The rearrangement uses TRBV29-1 and TRBJ1-1; D is ambiguous. There are 13 residues in the CDR3. CDR1 is SQVTM, CDR2 ANQGSEA, per germline. Trimming removed 6 bases at V and 4 bases at J, with 15 bases between. The CDR3 here is CSVERVLSTEAFF. CDR3 bases: TGCAGCGTCGAGAGGGTTTTGAGCACTGAAGCTTTCTTT.

This CDR3 reads CASSRLGQGLLKYGYTF. CDR3 nucleotide sequence: TGTGCCAGCAGCCGATTGGGACAGGGTCTTCTAAAATATGGCTACACCTTC. This sequence joins TRBV7-9 and TRBJ1-2, with 9 bases lining up with TRBD1. V lost 5 bases to trimming and J lost 5 bases; unmatched junction nucleotides: 15. Germline loops: CDR1 SEHNR, CDR2 FQNEAQ (reference sequence). CDR3 length: 17 amino acids.

The chain links TRBV6-5 to TRBJ1-1, with D possibly being TRBD1 (5 bases). V was clipped by 6 bases and J by 1 base, with 12 bases between them. This CDR3 contains 14 residues. Looked up from germline, CDR1 is MNHEY and CDR2 is SVGAGI. CDR3 DNA: TGTGCCAGCAGGCCTTCTAGGGGGAACACTGAAGCTTTCTTT. This gives the protein CASRPSRGNTEAFF.